What follows are 18 T cell receptor beta chains derived from one specimen sequenced in a study of Ad26.COV2.S vaccination and SARS-CoV-2 variants. TCRdb's copy holds only in-frame clones and misses some; the assay was immunoSEQ multiplex PCR. Of about 400,000 clones in the sample, over 75% were seen once. This sample's treatment: around 19 received Ad26.COV2.S at low or high dose, single or two shots; 5 received placebo; per-sample allocation not given. Sample collection was performed on day 63 after the first vaccine or placebo injection. Sample: peripheral blood, taken in a trial of Ad26.COV2.S vaccine versus placebo. The receptors come from a person between 18 and 65 years old who received the Ad26.COV2.S COVID-19 vaccine or a placebo.

The V call is TRBV19, the J call TRBJ2-1; tentatively, D is TRBD1 (5 bases). Germline loops: CDR1 LNHDA, CDR2 SQIVND (reference sequence). The ends were cut back, 5 bases at V and 12 bases at J, with 23 bases in the middle. This CDR3 is built from 15 residues. DNA of the CDR3: TGTGCCAGTAGTGAGACAGACAAGATTACAATGAGGCAGTTCTTC. It is translated as CASSETDKITMRQFF.

This clone appeared a single time. The chain couples TRBV27 to TRBJ2-2; 9 bases fit TRBD2. After removal of 5 bases from V and 3 bases from J, the junction contained 10 bases not matched to a gene. There are 17 residues in the CDR3. CDR1 is MNHEY, CDR2 SMNVEV, per germline (reference sequence). The CDR3 loop reads CASSTPATSGYTGELFF. CDR3 nucleotide sequence: TGTGCCAGCAGTACTCCCGCGACTAGCGGATACACCGGGGAGCTGTTTTTT.

The sample holds one count of this clone. This sequence joins TRBV7-8 and TRBJ2-2; possible D gene TRBD2, 6 bases. The ends were cut back, 1 base at V and 2 bases at J, with 14 bases in the middle. CDR1 and CDR2 (germline): SGHVS, FQNEAQ. This CDR3 has 17 residues. In nucleotides, the CDR3 is TGTGCCAGCAGCTTAGGGGCTAGCGTAGATAACACCGGGGAGCTGTTTTTT. This encodes CASSLGASVDNTGELFF.

This clone was found once. The chain carries TRBV7-6 and TRBJ2-1; weak D call: TRBD2 (5 bases). CDR3 length: 18 amino acids. Germline V gene lookup returns CDR1 SGHVS and CDR2 FNYEAQ. V lost 2 bases, J lost 0 bases, and 17 bases lay in between. For the CDR3, the DNA is TGTGCCAGCAGCTTAAGAGGCGGACTTACGAGCTCCTACAATGAGCAGTTCTTC. This sequence encodes CASSLRGGLTSSYNEQFF.

This sequence joins TRBV4-1 and TRBJ1-1; 7 nucleotides align to TRBD1. This CDR3 spans 17 amino acids. CDR1 and CDR2 from the germline V gene are MGHRA and YSYEKL. V was pared by 3 bases and J by 7 bases, with 17 bases of the junction left unmatched. DNA of the CDR3: TGCGCCAGCAGCCAGCCCATCACCCGGACAGGCAACTATGAAGCTTTCTTT. Translating it yields CASSQPITRTGNYEAFF.

This chain joins TRBV15 and TRBJ2-5, with 8 bases identical to TRBD2. The germline CDR1 and CDR2 sequences are LNHNV and YYDKDF (reference sequence). There are 17 residues in the CDR3. V gave up 0 bases and J gave up 4 bases; unmatched junction bases: 10. CDR3 in DNA: TGTGCCACCAGCAGAGAGTCAGGACTAGCTGGAGGAGAGACCCAGTACTTC. Translation: CATSRESGLAGGETQYF.

This clone occurred once. In the same sample, other DNA sequences code for this CDR3. CDR3 amino acids: CASSFSGSSYNEQFF. The CDR3 DNA reads TGCGCCAGCAGCTTTAGCGGGAGTTCCTACAATGAGCAGTTCTTC. The chain uses TRBV5-1 and TRBJ2-1; TRBD2 matches at 9 bases. In germline, CDR1 is SGHRS, CDR2 YFSETQ. With V trimmed by 2 bases and J by 1 base, 1 base remained unmatched. The CDR3 consists of 15 residues.

The rearrangement uses TRBV14 and TRBJ2-3, with 10 bases that match TRBD2. CDR1 is SGHDN and CDR2 is FVKESK in the germline V gene. V was clipped by 4 bases and J by 3 bases; unmatched bases: 10. The CDR3 runs 17 residues. CDR3 nucleotide sequence: TGTGCCAGCAGCCGATTACAGCGGGAGGGGTTTACAGATACGCAGTATTTT. It specifies CASSRLQREGFTDTQYF.

The J gene is TRBJ1-5, the V gene TRBV28, with D unclear. Germline CDR1 is MDHEN and CDR2 is SYDVKM. Deletions cut 2 bases from V and 9 bases from J, with 8 bases between. The CDR3 runs to 12 residues. The CDR3: CASSLMAGPQHF. The CDR3 DNA follows: TGTGCCAGCAGTTTAATGGCCGGGCCCCAGCATTTT.

This clone was seen a few times. The rearrangement uses TRBV5-1 and TRBJ1-4; 10 bases fit TRBD1. V lost 2 bases, J lost 3 bases, and 4 bases stayed unmatched. This CDR3 comprises 16 residues. Looked up from germline, CDR1 is SGHRS and CDR2 is YFSETQ. The CDR3 spells CASSLRTGGANEKLFF. In DNA form, the CDR3 reads TGCGCCAGCAGCTTACGGACAGGGGGAGCTAATGAAAAACTGTTTTTT.

The chain combines TRBV3-1 (or the pseudogene TRBV3-2) with TRBJ1-4; the D is unclear. The CDR3 is made up of 18 amino acids. The germline CDR1 and CDR2 sequences are LGHDT and YNNKEL (reference sequence). V was clipped by 3 bases and J by 0 bases, with 17 bases between them. The CDR3 DNA reads as TGTGCCAGCAGCCAGCGTCCAGGTCTGGGTGCAACTAATGAAAAACTGTTTTTT. This translates into CASSQRPGLGATNEKLFF.

V gene TRBV2 combines with J gene TRBJ2-5; 9 bases are a match to TRBD2. The CDR3 extends over 15 amino acids. CDR1 and CDR2 (germline): SNHLY, FYNNEI. Unmatched junction bases numbered 6, after V lost 6 bases and J lost 1 base. CDR3 loop: CASSALAGSQETQYF. CDR3 in DNA: TGTGCCAGCAGCGCTCTAGCGGGAAGCCAAGAGACCCAGTACTTC. Variable domain in full (rest from reference TRBV2 and TRBJ2-5): EPEVTQTPSHQVTQMGQEVILRCVPISNHLYFYWYRQILGQKVEFLVSFYNNEISEKSEIFDDQFSVERPDGSNFTLKIRSTKLEDSAMYFCASSALAGSQETQYFGPGTRLLVL.

The J gene is TRBJ2-3, the V gene TRBV28; 8 bases are a match to TRBD2. CDR1 and CDR2 (germline): MDHEN, SYDVKM. V shed 5 bases, J shed 1 base, and the junction held 8 bases outside the gene matches. The CDR3 contains 16 residues. The CDR3 DNA reads TGTGCCAGCAGTCAACTAGCGGTTCTGGGCACAGATACGCAGTATTTT. This encodes CASSQLAVLGTDTQYF.

The V and J genes are TRBV29-1 and TRBJ2-7; perhaps TRBD2 as D (6 bases). The CDR3 is 15 residues long. The V gene lost 5 bases and the J gene lost 0 bases, with 17 bases spanning the gap. Germline CDR1 and CDR2: SQVTM and ANQGSEA. The CDR3 DNA follows: TGCAGCGTTTGGATCCGGGACTCAAACTCCTACGAGCAGTACTTC. The encoded protein is CSVWIRDSNSYEQYF.

The chain has TRBV19 and TRBJ1-5, with D perhaps matching TRBD1 (6 bases). V shed 7 bases and J shed 3 bases, with 16 bases lying between them. There are 15 residues in the CDR3. CDR1 and CDR2 (germline): LNHDA, SQIVND (reference sequence). For the CDR3, the DNA is TGTGCCAGTACCAAGGGGGGCAGGTTCAATCAGCCCCAGCATTTT. Protein product: CASTKGGRFNQPQHF. Filled out from reference TRBV19 and TRBJ1-5, the complete variable domain reads DGGITQSPKYLFRKEGQNVTLSCEQNLNHDAMYWYRQDPGQGLRLIYYSQIVNDFQKGDIAEGYSVSREKKESFPLTVTSAQKNPTAFYLCASTKGGRFNQPQHFGDGTRLSIL.

V gene TRBV6-2 or TRBV6-3 combines with J gene TRBJ2-7, with D unresolved. Germline CDR1 MNHEY, CDR2 SVGEGT. This CDR3 region has 14 residues. Trimming shortened V by 0 bases and J by 6 bases, and 12 bases separated the two germline ends. CDR3 protein: CASSYSYGSGEQYF. CDR3 in DNA: TGTGCCAGCAGTTACTCGTACGGGTCCGGCGAGCAGTACTTC.

This chain joins TRBV5-6 and TRBJ1-5; D remains unclear. Germline V gene data show CDR1 as SGHDT and CDR2 as YYEEEE. V was clipped by 1 base and J by 2 bases, with 1 base between them. The CDR3 is 12 residues long. The CDR3 DNA is TGTGCCAGCAGCTTGCGCAATCAGCCCCAGCATTTT. Amino acid sequence: CASSLRNQPQHF.

The rearrangement uses TRBV5-5 and TRBJ2-2; 11 bases are shared with TRBD1. The J segment lost 4 bases and the V segment lost 0 bases, leaving 5 bases of the junction unmatched. Germline V gives CDR1 SGHKS, CDR2 YYEKEE (reference sequence). The CDR3 runs to 17 residues. CDR3 region: CASSLGGQGAGTGELFF. Here the CDR3 DNA reads TGTGCCAGCAGCTTGGGCGGACAGGGGGCGGGCACCGGGGAGCTGTTTTTT. The full variable domain, completed using reference TRBV5-5 and TRBJ2-2, is DAGVTQSPTHLIKTRGQQVTLRCSPISGHKSVSWYQQVLGQGPQFIFQYYEKEERGRGNFPDRFSARQFPNYSSELNVNALLLGDSALYLCASSLGGQGAGTGELFFGEGSRLTVL.